The present T cell receptor (beta chain) was sequenced within a study of T-cell memory formation after mild COVID-19 (dated by TCRdb to the early 2020s). Concerning the study at large: Most TCR sequence clusters were specific to one of the two donors. Longitudinal TCRalpha and TCRbeta repertoire sequencing tracked T-cell clones expanding and contracting after mild COVID-19 in a couple of donors. Two young, previously healthy adult volunteers made up the cohort, one male and one female.

Ficoll-Paque density gradient centrifugation was the method used to isolate PBMCs. Overall study results and their limits: The second-wave clones that peaked on day 37 were not confirmed to be SARS-CoV-2 specific. Balanced CD4/CD8 phenotypes were observed for clones contracting from day 15 to 85, whereas a bias towards CD4+ was observed for a second wave of clones expanding from day 15 to 37. Only two mild cases were covered by the study, and larger cohorts that include severe cases with pre-infection samples were considered necessary. Contracting CD4+ clones were found mainly in CM and EM memory subsets, while CD8+ clones were enriched in EMRA. Some responding clones were detected in pre-infection memory, suggesting pre-existing cross-reactive memory T cells joined the SARS-CoV-2 response.

A few counts support this clonotype. Its antigen target is currently unknown. There are no base qualities to consult, and no much larger clone falls within one base. TCRdb records Illumina NovaSeq 6000 as the sequencer. cDNA libraries for TCRalpha and TCRbeta were prepared by 5'RACE using constant-segment primers, with sample barcodes and unique molecular identifiers added. RNA was extracted from every sample with Trizol reagent. Amplification of the libraries took two PCR steps, and the second step added a second sample barcode plus Illumina TruSeq adapters. The libraries were sequenced on an Illumina NovaSeq using 2 x 150 bp paired-end reads. In the original analysis: Reads were demultiplexed and collapsed into UMI-guided consensus sequences with migec v1.2.7. With mixcr v2.1.11, UMI consensuses were aligned to TRA and TRB V and J templates and assembled into clonotypes. A clonotype was counted as expanded or contracted only when both edgeR and NoisET called the clonotype significant, with the noise models trained on biological replicates. For edgeR calls, the cutoffs were a false discovery rate-adjusted p below 0.01 and a log2 fold-change threshold of 1. PCA with hierarchical clustering of max-normalized trajectories of the 1000 most abundant clonotypes was used as exploratory dynamics analysis. Separately sequenced CD4+ and CD8+ repertoires were used to assign a CD4 or CD8 phenotype to each responding clone. TCRdb handled the public reads itself, with Q25 trimming in fastp and clone calling in MiXCR, and kept productive beta chains. Identical CDR3 protein sequences are pooled into one entry, listed with their most common genes and DNA. In this record, the V and J calls reflect TCRdb's handling and not the investigators' own analysis. The sample table shows some 490,000 distinct CDR3 sequences, and roughly 18% are seen once. Jointly, the top ten make up around 12% of the sample.

The sequence came from an adult woman who had mild COVID-19 (a few samples of this study predate the infection). The sample titles of this study are shuffled in the database, so cell type and time point are left out; the donor was told from shared clones. Sequenced material: PBMCs or a T cell subset sorted from them (not recorded which).

The CDR3 protein: CAIGTSGGVDEQFF. The base sequence is TGTGCCATCGGTACTAGCGGGGGTGTAGATGAGCAGTTCTTC. The chain joins TRBV10-3 to TRBJ2-1, with TRBD2 matching 11 junction bases. The cysteine opens and the phenylalanine closes a CDR3 of 14 amino acids. Only the CDR3 region is kept as DNA, spanning 42 bases read in frame from base 1. Based on the germline V gene, the CDR1 and CDR2 sequences are ENHRY and SYGVKD. V is pruned by 8 bases and J by 8 bases, leaving 8 bases of the junction without a gene match.